This is a list of T cell receptor beta chains from one sample in a study of T cell repertoires in cytomegalovirus infection. TCRdb analysed the reads with MiXCR anew, one entry per CDR3 protein. Found here are hundreds of thousands of distinct CDR3 sequences, 15% to 20% of them singletons; the top ten hold 12%. The sequenced sample was PBMCs. All receptors come from a human donor in good health (CMV status not recorded). Some clones in this sample may be carry-over from other donors' samples. The CDR3 runs from the conserved cysteine through the conserved F or W.

TRBV20-1,CSAVGVARQTQYF
TRBV11-1,CASSLAPGGRDTQYF
TRBV18,CASSPPIRSSRDREWNEQFF
TRBV19,CASSILQGVRDQPQHF
TRBV18,CASSPNPTEPSGNTIYF
TRBV5-1,CASRDFLDTQYF
TRBV7-9,CASSSRQGRNEKLFF
TRBV6-5,CASSWTGAYEQYF
TRBV5-5,CASSLSQANQPQHF
TRBV19,CASSIYRPGLGQPQHF
TRBV11-2,CASSSAGWEETQYF
TRBV5-4,CASSFGQGMSEQFF
TRBV4-3,CASSFLGQGQATYF
TRBV19,CASSIPGVYETQYF
TRBV7-2,CASSLRFRGTSGFHEQFF
TRBV12-3/TRBV12-4,CASRRLEGAEAFF
TRBV10-3,CAITSQTGGAGYGYTF
TRBV2,CASSEGSRGIGNTIYF
TRBV19,CASTPGNTNEKLFF
TRBV15,CATSSLPELGQGGETQYF
TRBV28,CASLGGGSGYTF
TRBV5-1,CASSLAGGNPEAFF
TRBV28,CASSLWGQVTLNTF
TRBV20-1,CSARRGRWSYGYTF
TRBV6-1,CASRDIRQPQETQYF
TRBV18,CASSPYAGTGGPNSPLHF
TRBV7-2,CASSLMWNTEAFF
TRBV10-3,CAISNFGQDGNYEQYF
TRBV6-1,CASSEALGVGQPQHF
TRBV4-3,CASSLRQGSLSKGYGYTF
TRBV6-5,CASSYSREGSNYGYTF
TRBV3-1,CASSHRQTSGGDNEQFF
TRBV6-5,CASSNRGGGETQYF
TRBV10-3,CAISRQVTDEAFF
TRBV6-1,CATRRGEGFEQYF
TRBV28,CASSSTPTYEQYF
TRBV7-6,CASSFDGTDTYNYGYTF
TRBV7-6,CASSVGQNQNSPLHF
TRBV4-2,CASSQEMGNRNYNEQFF
TRBV5-8,CASSWGTGENSYEQYF
TRBV2,CASREGGQQETQYF
TRBV20-1,CSAPGQGSSFTQPQHF
TRBV7-6,CASSLAAPGWGSRQPQHF
TRBV20-1,CSAPRGGRGTEAFF
TRBV20-1,CSARYQGGETQYF
TRBV7-2,CASSLGQVEQETQYF
TRBV29-1,CSAKFGANEQYF
TRBV20-1,CSAREAGSSYNEQFF